The rows below give T cell receptor beta chains drawn from one sample of a study of blood T cell repertoires in COVID-19. The protocol was immunoSEQ multiplex PCR, while the TCRdb copy is restricted to in-frame clones and leaves out a portion. Of 250,000 to 350,000 clones in the sample, over 70% were seen once. Sequenced: peripheral blood. These receptors were collected from a woman aged 45-65 years with acute or convalescent COVID-19. The CDR3 runs from the conserved cysteine through the conserved F or W. The D gene is left open where the match is weak. Not all rows give a size; the values are once, few, many and, for expanded clones, a class.

V: TRBV5-4; size: .; D: .; J: TRBJ2-3; CDR3: CASSSGQRTDTQYF; DNA: TGTGCCAGCAGCTCAGGACAGCGCACAGATACGCAGTATTTT
V: TRBV7-2; size: .; D: TRBD1; J: TRBJ2-3; CDR3: CASSYGTGRTDTQYF; DNA: TGTGCCAGCAGCTACGGGACAGGGAGGACAGATACGCAGTATTTT
V: TRBV19; size: .; D: .; J: TRBJ1-6; CDR3: CASSERDNSPLHF; DNA: TGTGCCAGTAGCGAGAGGGATAATTCACCCCTCCACTTT
V: TRBV28; size: .; D: TRBD2; J: TRBJ2-5; CDR3: CASSLISGGAETQYF; DNA: TGTGCCAGCAGTTTAATTAGCGGGGGGGCAGAGACCCAGTACTTC
V: TRBV19; size: .; D: TRBD2; J: TRBJ2-5; CDR3: CASSIPSGRAEETQYF; DNA: TGTGCCAGTAGTATACCCAGCGGGAGGGCTGAAGAGACCCAGTACTTC
V: TRBV7-2; size: .; D: TRBD1; J: TRBJ1-2; CDR3: CASSSTGGNYGYTF; DNA: TGTGCCAGCAGCTCTACAGGGGGCAACTATGGCTACACCTTC
V: TRBV4-1; size: .; D: TRBD2; J: TRBJ2-2; CDR3: CASSRLAGDTGELFF; DNA: TGCGCCAGCAGCCGACTAGCGGGAGACACCGGGGAGCTGTTTTTT
V: TRBV18; size: .; D: .; J: TRBJ1-4; CDR3: CASSPNLREKLFF; DNA: TGTGCCAGCTCACCGAACCTGCGGGAAAAACTGTTTTTT
V: TRBV30; size: few; D: TRBD2; J: TRBJ2-3; CDR3: CAWTRERGGRADTQYF; DNA: TGTGCCTGGACCCGGGAGCGGGGGGGCCGAGCAGATACGCAGTATTTT
V: TRBV28; size: .; D: TRBD1; J: TRBJ1-2; CDR3: CASSLGRGLVDTF; DNA: TGTGCCAGCAGTTTAGGTAGGGGGCTCGTAGACACCTTC
V: TRBV7-3; size: .; D: .; J: TRBJ2-2; CDR3: CASSLLAGELFF; DNA: TGTGCCAGCAGCTTACTCGCCGGGGAGCTGTTTTTT
V: TRBV19; size: .; D: TRBD1; J: TRBJ2-2; CDR3: CASSRRTGNTGELFF; DNA: TGTGCCAGTAGTAGAAGGACAGGGAACACCGGGGAGCTGTTTTTT
V: TRBV9; size: .; D: .; J: TRBJ1-3; CDR3: CASSTNLGGPGNTIYF; DNA: TGTGCCAGCAGCACCAATCTCGGCGGGCCTGGAAACACCATATATTTT
V: TRBV2; size: .; D: .; J: TRBJ1-6; CDR3: CASSERGGGSPLHF; DNA: TGTGCCAGCAGTGAACGGGGGGGCGGTTCACCCCTCCACTTT
V: TRBV7-9; size: .; D: TRBD1; J: TRBJ2-2; CDR3: CASSPVSGDRAPGELFF; DNA: TGTGCCAGCAGCCCCGTCTCTGGTGACAGGGCCCCCGGGGAGCTGTTTTTT
V: TRBV7-2; size: .; D: .; J: TRBJ1-1; CDR3: CASSLDAVNTEAFF; DNA: TGTGCCAGCAGCTTAGATGCGGTGAACACTGAAGCTTTCTTT
V: TRBV5-1; size: many; D: .; J: TRBJ2-7; CDR3: CASSFITGQQEYF; DNA: TGCGCCAGCAGCTTTATAACAGGGCAGCAGGAGTACTTC
V: TRBV10-1; size: .; D: TRBD2; J: TRBJ2-2; CDR3: CASSSGTSGAVLIGELFF; DNA: TGCGCCAGCTCGTCCGGGACTAGCGGGGCCGTTTTGATCGGGGAGCTGTTTTTT
V: TRBV2; size: .; D: .; J: TRBJ2-5; CDR3: CASSEASLQAQYF; DNA: TGTGCCAGCAGTGAAGCGTCCCTGCAGGCCCAGTACTTC
V: TRBV5-1; size: .; D: .; J: TRBJ2-5; CDR3: CASSPGNREETQYF; DNA: TGCGCCAGCAGCCCGGGGAACAGGGAAGAGACCCAGTACTTC
V: TRBV7-9; size: .; D: .; J: TRBJ1-6; CDR3: CASSFVTPSSYNSPLHF; DNA: TGTGCCAGCAGCTTCGTGACACCCAGCTCCTATAATTCACCCCTCCACTTT
V: TRBV9; size: few; D: TRBD1; J: TRBJ1-3; CDR3: CASSVEGGRGNTIYF; DNA: TGTGCCAGCAGCGTAGAAGGGGGCAGAGGAAACACCATATATTTT
V: TRBV27; size: .; D: .; J: TRBJ1-2; CDR3: CASSFQSGGGVGYTF; DNA: TGTGCCAGCAGTTTTCAGTCCGGGGGTGGCGTAGGCTACACCTTC
V: TRBV6-2/TRBV6-3; size: .; D: TRBD2; J: TRBJ2-2; CDR3: CASSPGTTFTGELFF; DNA: TGTGCCAGCAGTCCCGGGACTACCTTCACCGGGGAGCTGTTTTTT
V: TRBV7-2; size: once; D: TRBD1; J: TRBJ1-2; CDR3: CASSWDRVRGYTF; DNA: TGTGCCAGCTCCTGGGACAGAGTGAGAGGCTACACCTTC
V: TRBV3-1/TRBV3-2; size: .; D: .; J: TRBJ2-3; CDR3: CASSQESDTQYF; DNA: TGTGCCAGCAGCCAAGAAAGCGATACGCAGTATTTT
V: TRBV5-1; size: .; D: .; J: TRBJ2-5; CDR3: CASSFGLDQETQYF; DNA: TGCGCCAGCAGCTTCGGACTTGACCAAGAGACCCAGTACTTC
V: TRBV12-3/TRBV12-4; size: .; D: .; J: TRBJ1-1; CDR3: CASRGGTEAFF; DNA: TGTGCCAGCAGGGGGGGGACTGAAGCTTTCTTT
V: TRBV11-1; size: .; D: TRBD1; J: TRBJ2-2; CDR3: CASSIDRGNTGELFF; DNA: TGTGCCAGCAGCATCGACAGGGGGAACACCGGGGAGCTGTTTTTT
V: TRBV6-6; size: .; D: .; J: TRBJ1-2; CDR3: CASSYPIGAYGYTF; DNA: TGTGCCAGCAGTTATCCGATAGGGGCTTATGGCTACACCTTC
V: TRBV7-9; size: .; D: .; J: TRBJ1-6; CDR3: CASSSTAGSPLHF; DNA: TGTGCCAGCAGTTCGACAGCGGGTTCACCCCTCCACTTT
V: TRBV12-5; size: .; D: .; J: TRBJ1-1; CDR3: CASGGGEAFF; DNA: TGTGCTAGCGGGGGGGGTGAAGCTTTCTTT
V: TRBV7-9; size: once; D: TRBD2; J: TRBJ2-7; CDR3: CASSEGTSGSHSYEQYF; DNA: TGTGCCAGCAGCGAAGGGACTAGCGGGTCTCACTCCTACGAGCAGTACTTC
V: TRBV29-1; size: .; D: TRBD1; J: TRBJ1-2; CDR3: CSVVDRAGYTF; DNA: TGCAGCGTTGTGGACAGGGCTGGCTACACCTTC
V: TRBV7-9; size: few; D: TRBD1; J: TRBJ1-2; CDR3: CASSFGQGAGYTF; DNA: TGTGCCAGCAGTTTCGGACAGGGGGCTGGCTACACCTTC
V: TRBV10-3; size: .; D: .; J: TRBJ1-3; CDR3: CATTGSRDSGNTIYF; DNA: TGTGCCACCACGGGTAGCAGGGACTCTGGAAACACCATATATTTT
V: TRBV5-1; size: few; D: TRBD2; J: TRBJ2-5; CDR3: CASSFLAGGQRETQYF; DNA: TGCGCCAGCAGCTTTCTAGCGGGAGGGCAGAGGGAGACCCAGTACTTC
V: TRBV15; size: .; D: .; J: TRBJ2-4; CDR3: CATSRDRDIQYF; DNA: TGTGCCACCAGCAGAGATCGGGACATTCAGTACTTC
V: TRBV29-1; size: .; D: TRBD1; J: TRBJ1-1; CDR3: CSVVLQGAEAFF; DNA: TGCAGCGTTGTATTACAGGGGGCTGAAGCTTTCTTT
V: TRBV15; size: .; D: TRBD2; J: TRBJ2-5; CDR3: CATSGPGLQETQYF; DNA: TGTGCCACCAGCGGCCCGGGACTACAAGAGACCCAGTACTTC
V: TRBV6-6; size: .; D: .; J: TRBJ2-3; CDR3: CASSRGGLGTDTQYF; DNA: TGTGCCAGCAGTCGCGGAGGGCTCGGCACAGATACGCAGTATTTT